This T cell receptor (beta chain) was documented in a study of T cells in Graves' hyperthyroidism and ophthalmopathy. Findings and limits, study-wide: The model made its ophthalmopathy prediction, and onset followed a median approximately 7 months later.

The length of the CDR3 is 15 residues. V dropped 1 base and J dropped 1 base, with 8 bases sitting between them. CDR1 SGDLS and CDR2 YYNGEE come from the germline V gene. RNA transcripts yielded amplified TCR beta CDR3 regions. The HTBI primer set was used in a first-round RT-PCR of the TCR CDR3. MiXCR was run by TCRdb on the multiplex PCR reads, yielding one entry per CDR3 protein. The sample includes fewer than 650,000 distinct CDR3 sequences, 11% to 15% of them seen just once. This clonotype was observed at least ten times. Its antigen is unknown. Newly diagnosed patients aged 18 to 65 had hyperthyroidism of under 2 months' duration. Lactation, pregnancy, other autoimmune disease or uncontrolled infection led to exclusion of patients. Fresh 10 ml peripheral blood yielded PBMCs.

The receptor's source is a woman between 40 and 50 years old with Graves' hyperthyroidism. The sequencing input was blood. The V gene is TRBV9, the J gene TRBJ2-2; no firm D call. In DNA, the CDR3 is TGTGCCAGCAGCGTATCTGGCGAGAACACCGGGGAGCTGTTTTTT. Its protein is CASSVSGENTGELFF.